Here is one T cell receptor (beta chain) with its context. Only one count was recorded for this clone. This receptor's antigen is unknown. No base-level quality is on record; no much larger clone is a single base apart. This sample is drawn from a study of control samples from healthy donors and cancer patients (dated by TCRdb to about 2020). The library was produced with the immunoSEQ multiplex PCR assay. The source is immuneACCESS, and TCRdb retained only in-frame sequences with V and J called. Part of the clones is not carried over; for the studies checked, unresolved V genes explain less than half of this, and the remainder is unexplained. For this sample there are approximately 220,000 clones; around 94% appear just once. The biggest ten clones account for about 1.6% of the sample. V lost 4 bases and J lost 5 bases, and the count of bases not matched to a germline gene is 6. The CDR1 and CDR2 encoded by the germline V gene are MGHRA and YSYEKL. The CDR3 starts with the cysteine, ends with the phenylalanine, and has 16 residues. Here the CDR3 DNA is all that survives: 48 bases in frame from base 1.

The sequenced material came from blood. The TCR originated in a man aged 50-60 years in good health. Recombination joined TRBV4-1 with TRBJ2-3; 13 junctional bases match TRBD2. The CDR3 region: CASSRGTSGVGDTQYF. The nucleotide sequence reads as follows: TGCGCCAGCAGCCGCGGGACTAGCGGGGTCGGAGATACGCAGTATTTT.